A single sample is the source of the 23 T cell receptor beta chains below, sequenced in a study of shared clonotypes between healthy human individuals. This table comes from immunoSEQ multiplex PCR, and its TCRdb copy is limited to in-frame clones, with some not included. The table includes roughly 500,000 clones, about 76% detected once. Sequencing used PBMCs. The receptors come from a woman in her thirties or forties in good health. Some clones in this sample may be carry-over from other donors' samples.

This clone was found a few times. Other DNA sequences from this sample encode an identical CDR3 as well. This chain joins TRBV6-1 and TRBJ1-5, with D possibly TRBD1 on 5 matching bases. V was cut by 4 bases and J by 2 bases, with 12 bases left in between. This CDR3 is built from 15 residues. CDR1 is MNHNS and CDR2 is SASEGT in the germline V gene. CDR3 amino acids: CASSVGRGRNQPQHF. The CDR3 DNA is TGTGCCAGCAGTGTTGGCCGGGGACGCAATCAGCCCCAGCATTTT.

This chain connects TRBV4-2 to TRBJ1-5, with 8 nucleotides matching TRBD1. V shed 1 base and J 0 bases; nucleotides not matched to a gene: 5. The germline gives CDR1 LGHNA, CDR2 YNFKEQ. This CDR3 is 17 amino acids long. CDR3 sequence (DNA): TGTGCCAGCAGCCAAGTTCTGACAGGGGATAGCAATCAGCCCCAGCATTTT. The encoded protein is CASSQVLTGDSNQPQHF.

Only a few counts were recorded for this clone. Other DNA sequences from this sample encode an identical CDR3 as well. The rearrangement uses TRBV7-9 and TRBJ1-2; D might be TRBD1 (5 bases). Between the trimmed V and J ends, which lost 0 bases and 6 bases, there was a span of 8 bases. The CDR3 spans 13 residues. CDR1 SEHNR and CDR2 FQNEAQ come from the germline V gene (reference sequence). The CDR3 DNA reads TGTGCCAGCAGCTTAGCAGGGGTCGATGGCTACACCTTC. This codes for CASSLAGVDGYTF.

The chain links TRBV6-1 to TRBJ1-1, with D unresolved. Looked up from germline, CDR1 is MNHNS and CDR2 is SASEGT. V was shortened by 2 bases and J by 4 bases, with 8 bases between the two germline ends. The CDR3 contains 13 residues. CDR3 region: CASSERVSTEAFF. For the CDR3, the DNA is TGTGCCAGCAGTGAAAGGGTTTCCACTGAAGCTTTCTTT.

The chain combines TRBV28 with TRBJ1-5, with D uncertain. Between the trimmed V and J ends, which lost 5 bases and 5 bases, there was a span of 13 bases. This CDR3 contains 14 residues. Germline CDR1 and CDR2: MDHEN and SYDVKM. In DNA, the CDR3 is TGTGCCAGCAGTCCCACCCTTTCCTATCAGCCCCAGCATTTT. Residues: CASSPTLSYQPQHF.

V is TRBV12-5 and J is TRBJ2-3; 13 positions agree with TRBD2. The CDR3 length is 16 residues. Germline V CDR1 and CDR2: LGHNT, FRNRAP. V dropped 3 bases and J dropped 1; count of bases not matched to a gene: 1. The CDR3 sequence: CASGFGLAGGTDTQYF. The CDR3 coding sequence is TGTGCTAGTGGTTTCGGACTAGCGGGAGGCACAGATACGCAGTATTTT.

For the CDR3, the DNA is TGTGCACTGAGTAGCGGAAACACAGATACGCAGTATTTT. Translation: CALSSGNTDTQYF. The chain links TRBV28 to TRBJ2-3; D possibly corresponds to TRBD2 (6 bases). Germline V gene data show CDR1 as MDHEN and CDR2 as SYDVKM. The CDR3 runs 13 residues.

This clone was recorded a few times. V usage is TRBV27 and J usage is TRBJ2-2; TRBD2 matches 12 bases. V was clipped by 6 bases and J by 2 bases; unmatched bases: 4. The germline V gene encodes CDR1 MNHEY and CDR2 SMNVEV (reference sequence). This CDR3 region has 16 residues. The CDR3 DNA sequence: TGTGCCAGCAGAAGACTAGCGGGAGTCAACACCGGGGAGCTGTTTTTT. It yields the protein CASRRLAGVNTGELFF.

The V and J genes are TRBV30 and TRBJ2-7; the match to TRBD2 covers 7 bases. The CDR3 covers 14 residues. With 5 bases clipped from V and 2 bases from J, the junction kept 9 bases outside the gene matches. Germline assignment: CDR1 GTSNPN and CDR2 SVGIG (reference sequence). CDR3 DNA: TGTGCCTGGGGGCGGGGGACGGCGACCTACGAGCAGTACTTC. This encodes CAWGRGTATYEQYF. The complete variable domain, with remaining parts taken from reference TRBV30 and TRBJ2-7, reads SQTIHQWPATLVQPVGSPLSLECTVEGTSNPNLYWYRQAAGRGLQLLFYSVGIGQISSEVPQNLSASRPQDRQFILSSKKLLLSDSGFYLCAWGRGTATYEQYFGPGTRLTVT.

The chain recombines TRBV28 with TRBJ2-5; weak D call: TRBD1 (6 bases). The germline V and J ends were trimmed by 2 bases and 14 bases, with 15 bases remaining between them. The CDR3 has 12 amino acids. Germline V lookup: CDR1 MDHEN, CDR2 SYDVKM. For the CDR3, the DNA is TGTGCCAGCAGTTTAGGGGGCCACAGGCTATACTTC. Translating it yields CASSLGGHRLYF.

The V call is TRBV29-1, the J call TRBJ2-6; 13 bases match TRBD2. The CDR3 extends over 20 amino acids. The germline V gene has CDR1 SQVTM and CDR2 ANQGSEA. Losses at the gene ends were 7 bases for V and 4 bases for J; bases not matched to a gene: 19. CDR3 protein: CSAPRGLAGPSLEGANVLTF. The CDR3 nucleotides are TGCAGCGCACCTCGGGGACTAGCGGGACCCTCCTTGGAGGGGGCCAACGTCCTGACTTTC.

This chain links TRBV30 with TRBJ2-5, with D possibly matching TRBD1 (5 bases). The CDR3 has 12 residues. The V and J ends lost 5 bases and 5 bases respectively, with 12 bases between them. Looked up from germline, CDR1 is GTSNPN and CDR2 is SVGIG (reference sequence). CDR3 DNA: TGTGCCTGGCAGGGTAGGTGGGAGACCCAGTACTTC. This codes for CAWQGRWETQYF.

The CDR3 DNA sequence: TGTGCCAGCAGTCCCGGAAACCTTCAAGGGGATGAGCAGTTCTTC. Translated: CASSPGNLQGDEQFF. The chain links TRBV7-9 to TRBJ2-1; possible D gene TRBD1, 5 bases. CDR1 is SEHNR, CDR2 FQNEAQ, per germline (reference sequence). V gave up 6 bases and J gave up 8 bases, with 20 bases separating them. There are 15 residues in the CDR3.

J is TRBJ2-7 and V is TRBV29-1; TRBD2 might be the D (7 bases). The CDR3 sequence is 13 residues long. Germline CDR1 SQVTM, CDR2 ANQGSEA. V shed 2 bases and J shed 7 bases, with 15 bases lying between them. CDR3 in amino acids: CSVEWQGRGEQYF. The CDR3 DNA is TGCAGCGTTGAATGGCAGGGGAGGGGGGAGCAGTACTTC.

This chain uses TRBV7-2 with TRBJ2-3; 10 bases align to TRBD1. Germline CDR1 SGHTA, CDR2 FQGNSA. Trimming cost V 6 bases and J 8 bases; bases outside gene matches: 8. The CDR3 is made up of 14 amino acids. The CDR3 region has the DNA TGTGCCAGCAGTCCGGGACAGGGGTCAGGTACGCAGTATTTT. Residues: CASSPGQGSGTQYF.

This chain connects TRBV7-9 to TRBJ1-4, with D perhaps TRBD1 (6 bases). Germline CDR1 SEHNR, CDR2 FQNEAQ (reference sequence). V was cut by 5 bases and J by 3 bases, with 10 bases left in between. This CDR3 has 14 amino acids. Written as DNA, the CDR3 is TGTGCCAGCAGCACAGGGCAGGCTAATGAAAAACTGTTTTTT. Translated, it gives CASSTGQANEKLFF.

This chain uses TRBV7-3 with TRBJ2-3; weak D call: TRBD2 (6 bases). V lost 5 bases, J lost 4 bases, and 16 bases lay in between. The germline V gene encodes CDR1 SGHTA and CDR2 FQGTGA. This CDR3 is 15 amino acids long. The CDR3 DNA reads TGTGCCAGCAGCCCACGGATGTCGGGGGCAGATACGCAGTATTTT. It yields the protein CASSPRMSGADTQYF.

This sequence joins TRBV4-2 and TRBJ2-2; 14 bases line up with TRBD2. The CDR3 has 16 amino acids. V dropped 0 bases and J dropped 7; count of bases not matched to a gene: 1. Per germline, CDR1 LGHNA and CDR2 YNFKEQ. This chain's CDR3 is CASSQETSGRVGELFF. CDR3 nucleotides: TGTGCCAGCAGCCAAGAGACTAGCGGGAGGGTCGGGGAGCTGTTTTTT.

This chain uses TRBV30 with TRBJ2-1; D gene ambiguous. V was clipped by 3 bases and J by 4 bases, with 16 bases between them. The CDR3 loop spans 15 amino acids. Looked up from germline, CDR1 is GTSNPN and CDR2 is SVGIG (reference sequence). The CDR3 here is CAWSPSTNRYNEQFF. The CDR3 coding sequence is TGTGCCTGGAGCCCCTCCACAAATAGATACAATGAGCAGTTCTTC.

The chain is built from TRBV19 and TRBJ1-5, with D possibly TRBD1 on 5 matching bases. V lost 7 bases to trimming and J lost 0 bases, with 16 bases between them. The germline gives CDR1 LNHDA, CDR2 SQIVND (reference sequence). The CDR3 extends over 16 amino acids. Here the CDR3 DNA reads TGTGCCAGTACCGTCAGGCCAGGGTTTAGCAATCAGCCCCAGCATTTT. It codes for CASTVRPGFSNQPQHF.

The chain combines TRBV28 with TRBJ2-7; no definite D call. V was shortened by 2 bases and J by 6 bases, with 14 bases between the two germline ends. The CDR3 runs to 14 residues. CDR1 is MDHEN and CDR2 is SYDVKM in the germline V gene. Here the CDR3 reads CASSLRPRLGEQYF. The CDR3 nucleotides are TGTGCCAGCAGTTTACGGCCACGACTCGGCGAGCAGTACTTC. The full variable domain, with the rest looked up from reference TRBV28 and TRBJ2-7, is DVKVTQSSRYLVKRTGEKVFLECVQDMDHENMFWYRQDPGLGLRLIYFSYDVKMKEKGDIPEGYSVSREKKERFSLILESASTNQTSMYLCASSLRPRLGEQYFGPGTRLTVT.

The chain recombines TRBV28 with TRBJ2-4; TRBD2 matches 11 bases. In germline, CDR1 is MDHEN, CDR2 SYDVKM. V was clipped by 4 bases and J by 5 bases; unmatched bases: 1. The CDR3 length is 14 residues. CDR3: CASSSLAGENIQYF. The CDR3 bases are TGTGCCAGCAGTTCACTAGCGGGAGAAAACATTCAGTACTTC. Full variable domain (missing parts from reference TRBV28 and TRBJ2-4): DVKVTQSSRYLVKRTGEKVFLECVQDMDHENMFWYRQDPGLGLRLIYFSYDVKMKEKGDIPEGYSVSREKKERFSLILESASTNQTSMYLCASSSLAGENIQYFGAGTRLSVL.

On this clone: The junction departs from the called germline gene at one end, perhaps through a read error. The chain links TRBV7-7 to TRBJ2-5; 7 nucleotides match TRBD2. Per the germline V gene, CDR1 is SSHAT and CDR2 is FNYEAQ (reference sequence). The CDR3 length is 13 residues. CDR3 residues: CASSPTSVETQYF. CDR3 DNA: TGTGCTAGCAGCCCCACTAGCGTTGAGACCCAGTACTTC. Combining the CDR3 with reference TRBV7-7 and TRBJ2-5 gives the whole variable domain GAGVSQSPRYKVTKRGQDVTLRCDPISSHATLYWYQQALGQGPEFLTYFNYEAQPDKSGLPSDRFSAERPEGSISTLTIQRTEQRDSAMYRCASSPTSVETQYFGPGTRLLVL.